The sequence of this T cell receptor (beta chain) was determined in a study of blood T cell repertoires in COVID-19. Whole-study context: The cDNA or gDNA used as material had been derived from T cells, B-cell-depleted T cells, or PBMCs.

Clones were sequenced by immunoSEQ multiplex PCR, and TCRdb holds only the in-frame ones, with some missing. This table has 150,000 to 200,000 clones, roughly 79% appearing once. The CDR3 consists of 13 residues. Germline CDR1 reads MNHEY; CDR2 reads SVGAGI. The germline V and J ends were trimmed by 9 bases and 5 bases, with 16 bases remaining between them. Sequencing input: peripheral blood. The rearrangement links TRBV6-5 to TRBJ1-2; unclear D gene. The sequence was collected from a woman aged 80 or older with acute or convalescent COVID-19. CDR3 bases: TGTGCCAGTGCGGCGGGAGGATGGTATGGCTACACCTTC. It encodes CASAAGGWYGYTF.